This TCR beta chain is drawn from a study of cytomegalovirus exposure and HLA in healthy donors. The PCR had 60 Vbeta and 13 Jbeta primers. This table comes from immunoSEQ multiplex PCR, and its TCRdb copy is limited to in-frame clones, with some not included. Of under 200,000 clones listed, approximately 78% are singletons. The CDR3 runs to 15 residues. Germline V gives CDR1 GTSNPN, CDR2 SVGIG (reference sequence). Trimming took 0 bases from V and 7 from J; bases not matched to a gene: 3. This receptor was taken from a woman aged 18-35 years in good health and CMV-seronegative. The sequenced sample consisted of PBMCs. The V call is TRBV30, the J call TRBJ2-1, with 13 nucleotides matching TRBD2. The DNA for the CDR3 is TGTGCCTGGAGTGTAGGGACTAGCGGGGTGAATGAGCAGTTCTTC. Translation: CAWSVGTSGVNEQFF.